These T cell receptor beta chains were read from a single sample in a study of T cells in Graves' hyperthyroidism and ophthalmopathy. TCRdb re-analysed the multiplex PCR reads in MiXCR, keeping a single row per CDR3 protein. The sample lists some 370,000 distinct CDR3 sequences; around 15% were seen once. The source material was blood. The receptor source for this set is a man in his fifties with Graves' ophthalmopathy. Both conserved end residues are part of each CDR3. The D gene is left open where the match is weak.

CDR3 protein: CASSPTRYNEQFF
V gene: TRBV11-1
D gene: NA
J gene: TRBJ2-1

CDR3 protein: CASSWGTSANLRTDTQYF
V gene: TRBV11-3
D gene: TRBD2
J gene: TRBJ2-3

CDR3 protein: CASSVRLYGELFF
V gene: TRBV6-1
D gene: NA
J gene: TRBJ2-2

CDR3 protein: CASSLGSGRGNEQFF
V gene: TRBV11-1
D gene: TRBD2
J gene: TRBJ2-1

CDR3 protein: CASTGGDSNYGYTF
V gene: TRBV6-1
D gene: TRBD1
J gene: TRBJ1-2

CDR3 protein: CASSQGRPSGTDEQFF
V gene: TRBV3-1
D gene: TRBD2
J gene: TRBJ2-1

CDR3 protein: CATSDLSQGSVEETQYF
V gene: TRBV24-1
D gene: NA
J gene: TRBJ2-5

CDR3 protein: CASSVSAGLGEKLFF
V gene: TRBV6-1
D gene: NA
J gene: TRBJ1-4

CDR3 protein: CASNAGQRGQPQHF
V gene: TRBV12-3/TRBV12-4
D gene: NA
J gene: TRBJ1-5

CDR3 protein: CASSLEGTGGYNEQFF
V gene: TRBV12-3/TRBV12-4
D gene: TRBD1
J gene: TRBJ2-1

CDR3 protein: CASSISSGRASKETQYF
V gene: TRBV19
D gene: TRBD2
J gene: TRBJ2-5

CDR3 protein: CAIRGTTVTGELVF
V gene: TRBV10-3
D gene: NA
J gene: TRBJ2-2

CDR3 protein: CASSPARVALLYF
V gene: TRBV7-9
D gene: NA
J gene: TRBJ2-5

CDR3 protein: CASSLPHGDMGQDTQYF
V gene: TRBV12-3/TRBV12-4
D gene: NA
J gene: TRBJ2-3

CDR3 protein: CAISRTPGLDNNEQFF
V gene: TRBV10-3
D gene: NA
J gene: TRBJ2-1

CDR3 protein: CASSPGGSWNEQFF
V gene: TRBV5-1
D gene: NA
J gene: TRBJ2-1

CDR3 protein: CASILDSSYEQYF
V gene: TRBV2
D gene: NA
J gene: TRBJ2-7

CDR3 protein: CASSLGPRTESTDTQYF
V gene: TRBV12-3/TRBV12-4
D gene: NA
J gene: TRBJ2-3

CDR3 protein: CASSQGPNTGELFF
V gene: TRBV3-1
D gene: NA
J gene: TRBJ2-2

CDR3 protein: CASTLRQGATNTEAFF
V gene: TRBV19
D gene: TRBD1
J gene: TRBJ1-1

CDR3 protein: CASSLSKLEGLNEQYF
V gene: TRBV5-4
D gene: NA
J gene: TRBJ2-7

CDR3 protein: CASSVANRGGIDTQYF
V gene: TRBV7-9
D gene: NA
J gene: TRBJ2-3

CDR3 protein: CASSTGQAGVADTQYF
V gene: TRBV5-1
D gene: TRBD1
J gene: TRBJ2-3

CDR3 protein: CATSRDRTAYEQYF
V gene: TRBV15
D gene: NA
J gene: TRBJ2-7

CDR3 protein: CASSSWSDSWYGYTF
V gene: TRBV5-6
D gene: NA
J gene: TRBJ1-2

CDR3 protein: CASSLQAGGGETQYF
V gene: TRBV7-3
D gene: TRBD2
J gene: TRBJ2-5

CDR3 protein: CASSQEVGGAGGYTF
V gene: TRBV3-1
D gene: NA
J gene: TRBJ1-2

CDR3 protein: CSVEFVIREAETQYF
V gene: TRBV29-1
D gene: TRBD2
J gene: TRBJ2-5

CDR3 protein: CASSQDVGIWDTIYF
V gene: TRBV3-1
D gene: NA
J gene: TRBJ1-3

CDR3 protein: CAWSEAREQPQHF
V gene: TRBV30
D gene: NA
J gene: TRBJ1-5

CDR3 protein: CASSLGQGRTDTQYF
V gene: TRBV7-8
D gene: NA
J gene: TRBJ2-3

CDR3 protein: CASSQDIKSAGGPIYEQYF
V gene: TRBV4-2
D gene: TRBD2
J gene: TRBJ2-7

CDR3 protein: CASSLAPMGQGRDTEAFF
V gene: TRBV7-9
D gene: TRBD1
J gene: TRBJ1-1

CDR3 protein: CASSTTANSGANVLTF
V gene: TRBV27
D gene: NA
J gene: TRBJ2-6

CDR3 protein: CASCGVSGELFF
V gene: TRBV19
D gene: NA
J gene: TRBJ2-2

CDR3 protein: CASSLISTNEKLFF
V gene: TRBV12-3/TRBV12-4
D gene: NA
J gene: TRBJ1-4

CDR3 protein: CASSYSPQDGSSYEQYF
V gene: TRBV6-5
D gene: NA
J gene: TRBJ2-7

CDR3 protein: CASSIGKLSNQPQHF
V gene: TRBV19
D gene: NA
J gene: TRBJ1-5

CDR3 protein: CASSSAKTGDTQYF
V gene: TRBV7-3
D gene: NA
J gene: TRBJ2-3

CDR3 protein: CASIPQFGGRLSNEQFF
V gene: TRBV6-1
D gene: NA
J gene: TRBJ2-1

CDR3 protein: CASSAGLAGVDNEQFF
V gene: TRBV7-9
D gene: TRBD2
J gene: TRBJ2-1

CDR3 protein: CASSASLRGNEQFF
V gene: TRBV9
D gene: NA
J gene: TRBJ2-1

CDR3 protein: CASSEQGATNTGELFF
V gene: TRBV11-3
D gene: TRBD1
J gene: TRBJ2-2

CDR3 protein: CSAVSGYEQYF
V gene: TRBV20-1
D gene: NA
J gene: TRBJ2-7

CDR3 protein: CASSRGTGGSYNEQFF
V gene: TRBV5-8
D gene: TRBD1
J gene: TRBJ2-1

CDR3 protein: CASSLYHPGRTEAFF
V gene: TRBV27
D gene: NA
J gene: TRBJ1-1